Each of the 23 T cell receptor beta chains below was sequenced from the same sample in a study of neoadjuvant anti-PD-1 for oral cavity cancer. Time point noted: after neoadjuvant nivolumab, at surgical resection. Profiling relied on immunoSEQ multiplex PCR, and the TCRdb table lists in-frame clones only, not all of them. The table shows about 24,000 clones, with under 30% occurring only once. The source was tumor tissue, collected after nivolumab (anti-PD-1) treatment. All receptors derive from a person between 35 and 79 years old with oral cavity squamous cell carcinoma.

The chain links TRBV30 to TRBJ2-2; 9 positions agree with TRBD1. Germline CDR1 GTSNPN, CDR2 SVGIG (reference sequence). The CDR3 has 15 residues. V lost 2 bases to trimming and J lost 6 bases; unmatched junction nucleotides: 7. The CDR3, as DNA: TGTGCCTGGAGTTGGGGACAGGGTTACTCCGGGGAGCTGTTTTTT. This codes for CAWSWGQGYSGELFF.

J is TRBJ2-7 and V is TRBV18; 7 bases map to TRBD2. V lost 2 bases, J lost 1 base, and 8 bases stayed unmatched. CDR1 and CDR2 (germline): KGHSH, LQKENI. The CDR3 loop spans 16 amino acids. The CDR3 DNA follows: TGTGCCAGCTCACCAGAGGCGAGCGGGGCTTCCTACGAGCAGTACTTC. It encodes CASSPEASGASYEQYF.

This rearrangement joins TRBV6-1 to TRBJ1-5; 10 positions match TRBD1. The CDR3 spans 17 residues. After removal of 0 bases from V and 4 bases from J, the junction contained 6 bases not matched to a gene. Germline V gives CDR1 MNHNS, CDR2 SASEGT. The chain's CDR3 is CASSEAPGQGWNQPQHF. DNA for the CDR3: TGTGCCAGCAGTGAAGCCCCGGGACAGGGGTGGAATCAGCCCCAGCATTTT.

The chain is built from TRBV10-3 and TRBJ2-3; TRBD2 might be the D (6 bases). The length of the CDR3 is 14 residues. The V end was cut by 6 bases, the J end by 0 bases, with 10 bases between. CDR1 is ENHRY and CDR2 is SYGVKD in the germline V gene. The CDR3 protein is CAIRRDESTDTQYF. CDR3 in DNA: TGTGCCATCAGGCGGGACGAAAGCACAGATACGCAGTATTTT.

This chain links TRBV27 with TRBJ2-1, with 8 bases matching TRBD2. V shed 2 bases and J 8 bases; nucleotides not matched to a gene: 2. The CDR3 loop spans 13 amino acids. In germline, CDR1 is MNHEY, CDR2 SMNVEV (reference sequence). The CDR3 DNA reads TGTGCCAGCAGTTTAGCGGGAGGATATGAGCAGTTCTTC. It encodes CASSLAGGYEQFF.

The chain is built from TRBV6-1 and TRBJ1-5; TRBD1 agrees at 7 bases. The CDR3 covers 15 residues. Germline loops: CDR1 MNHNS, CDR2 SASEGT. V trimming: 1 base; J trimming: 2 bases; junction bases outside the gene matches: 2. The CDR3 spells CASSEGGTGNQPQHF. CDR3 DNA: TGTGCCAGCAGTGAAGGTGGGACAGGCAATCAGCCCCAGCATTTT.

The gene calls are TRBV27 and TRBJ2-2; 9 bases are a match to TRBD1. CDR3 length equals 16 residues. From germline, CDR1 is MNHEY and CDR2 SMNVEV (reference sequence). V lost 5 bases, J lost 6 bases, and 10 bases stayed unmatched. CDR3 DNA sequence: TGTGCCAGCAGTCGGAATTGGGACAGGGTATCCGGGGAGCTGTTTTTT. It translates to CASSRNWDRVSGELFF.

V usage is TRBV9 and J usage is TRBJ2-4; D possibly corresponds to TRBD1 (5 bases). The CDR3 spans 14 residues. Germline V gene sequence: CDR1 SGDLS, CDR2 YYNGEE. V was shortened by 1 base and J by 8 bases, with 13 bases between the two germline ends. The CDR3 nucleotides read TGTGCCAGCAGCGTACATGGGGAAGGGGACATTCAGTACTTC. Translation: CASSVHGEGDIQYF.

This clone was recorded a few times. This chain connects TRBV19 to TRBJ2-4, with TRBD2 as a possible D gene (6 bases). The CDR3 spans 17 residues. The V gene's germline CDR1 is LNHDA and CDR2 SQIVND (reference sequence). V was pared by 5 bases and J by 1 base, with 18 bases between. CDR3 DNA sequence: TGTGCCAGTAGTTTGGAAAGACTAGATTTGGCCAAAAACATTCAGTACTTC. Translation: CASSLERLDLAKNIQYF.

The genes are TRBV28 and TRBJ1-4; no firm D call. Germline-derived CDR1 and CDR2 are MDHEN and SYDVKM. The CDR3 has 15 residues. Trimming removed 3 bases at V and 5 bases at J, with 13 bases between. CDR3 in amino acids: CASSLLGQANEKLFF. The DNA of the CDR3 is TGTGCCAGCAGTTTGCTTGGTCAGGCGAATGAAAAACTGTTTTTT. Complete variable domain (other parts from reference TRBV28 and TRBJ1-4): DVKVTQSSRYLVKRTGEKVFLECVQDMDHENMFWYRQDPGLGLRLIYFSYDVKMKEKGDIPEGYSVSREKKERFSLILESASTNQTSMYLCASSLLGQANEKLFFGSGTQLSVL.

The J gene is TRBJ1-6, the V gene TRBV9; TRBD1 agrees at 7 bases. This CDR3 region has 13 residues. J lost 16 bases, V lost 2 bases, and 9 bases had no gene match. CDR1 is SGDLS, CDR2 YYNGEE, per germline. CDR3 amino acids: CASSVQNRGRLHF. Written as DNA, the CDR3 is TGTGCCAGCAGCGTGCAAAACAGGGGTCGTCTCCACTTT.

V is TRBV5-6 and J is TRBJ1-5; 11 nucleotides line up with TRBD1. Trimming at V came to 2 bases and at J to 4 bases, leaving 8 bases not matched to a gene. CDR1 and CDR2 from the germline V gene are SGHDT and YYEEEE. The CDR3 runs 17 residues. In DNA, the CDR3 is TGTGCCAGCAGCTTTTGGACAGGGGGCGCTTCGAATCAGCCCCAGCATTTT. It encodes CASSFWTGGASNQPQHF.

The table lists this clone with a few counts. J is TRBJ2-1 and V is TRBV5-1; TRBD2 matches at 8 bases. The V segment lost 0 bases and the J segment 14 bases; nucleotides outside the gene matches: 10. The CDR3 has 14 residues. Per the germline V gene, CDR1 is SGHRS and CDR2 is YFSETQ. The CDR3 is CASSLGNSGKGEFF. The CDR3 DNA sequence: TGCGCCAGCAGCTTGGGAAATAGCGGGAAGGGAGAGTTCTTC.

The gene calls are TRBV2 and TRBJ2-3; 7 positions agree with TRBD2. The V segment lost 7 bases and the J segment 0 bases; nucleotides outside the gene matches: 7. Looked up from germline, CDR1 is SNHLY and CDR2 is FYNNEI. The CDR3 is 15 amino acids. CDR3 nucleotide sequence: TGTGCCAGCACGGAGAGCGGGACTAGCACAGATACGCAGTATTTT. It is translated as CASTESGTSTDTQYF.

This chain uses TRBV18 with TRBJ1-3; D possibly corresponds to TRBD1 (5 bases). V lost 10 bases and J lost 2, with 24 bases in between. CDR1 is KGHSH, CDR2 LQKENI, per germline. CDR3 length: 17 residues. The CDR3: CATADGLGRNAGNTIYF. As DNA, the CDR3 is TGTGCCACCGCGGACGGATTGGGACGTAACGCTGGAAACACCATATATTTT.

Only a few counts were recorded for this clone. This sequence joins TRBV7-3 and TRBJ2-2; unclear D gene. Germline loops: CDR1 SGHTA, CDR2 FQGTGA. Trimming took 2 bases from V and 4 from J, leaving 8 bases between them. CDR3 length: 14 amino acids. The CDR3 DNA reads as TGTGCCAGCAGCTTACGACACCGCACCGGGGAGCTGTTTTTT. This codes for CASSLRHRTGELFF.

The chain recombines TRBV7-9 with TRBJ2-2; possibly TRBD1 for D (6 bases). CDR1 and CDR2 from the germline V gene are SEHNR and FQNEAQ (reference sequence). V lost 5 bases to trimming and J lost 1 base, with 20 bases between them. The CDR3 loop spans 18 amino acids. CDR3 sequence reads: CASSPKPGQILNTGELFF. The DNA for the CDR3 is TGTGCCAGCAGCCCCAAACCGGGACAAATCCTGAACACCGGGGAGCTGTTTTTT.

This clone showed up just a few times. V usage is TRBV6-6 and J usage is TRBJ2-5; D ambiguous. The CDR3 has 12 residues. Deletions cut 0 bases from V and 4 bases from J, with 3 bases between. Per germline, CDR1 MNHNY and CDR2 SVGAGI (reference sequence). CDR3 coding DNA: TGTGCCAGCAGTTACTCGGGAGAGACCCAGTACTTC. Translated, it gives CASSYSGETQYF.

This chain joins TRBV6-1 and TRBJ2-7; a weak D match, TRBD1 (5 bases). CDR3 length equals 15 residues. Per germline, CDR1 MNHNS and CDR2 SASEGT. Trimming pared 6 bases from V and 0 bases from J, leaving 15 bases between. This CDR3 is CASRIGAGYSYEQYF. CDR3 in DNA: TGTGCCAGCAGGATTGGGGCAGGGTACTCCTACGAGCAGTACTTC.

The chain carries TRBV15 and TRBJ2-3, with D perhaps TRBD2 (6 bases). The CDR3 loop spans 16 amino acids. Germline CDR1 is LNHNV and CDR2 is YYDKDF (reference sequence). V was pared by 0 bases and J by 0 bases, with 10 bases between. CDR3 DNA sequence: TGTGCCACCAGCAGAGAAGGCGGGGACAGCACAGATACGCAGTATTTT. Amino acid sequence: CATSREGGDSTDTQYF.

The CDR3 DNA sequence: TGCGCCAGCAGCACCGGACAGGACTGGACCGGGGAGCTGTTTTTT. Translating it yields CASSTGQDWTGELFF. V is TRBV5-1 and J is TRBJ2-2; 7 nucleotides align to TRBD1. The V gene's germline CDR1 is SGHRS and CDR2 YFSETQ. This CDR3 comprises 15 residues. After removal of 4 bases from V and 5 bases from J, the junction contained 8 bases not matched to a gene.

This clone was seen only a few times. The chain recombines TRBV2 with TRBJ2-5, with 14 bases aligning to TRBD2. The CDR3 has 17 amino acids. Unmatched junction bases numbered 11, after V lost 7 bases and J lost 4 bases. Germline lookup yields CDR1 SNHLY and CDR2 FYNNEI. Here the CDR3 reads CASTLAGLAGAGETQYF. CDR3 sequence (DNA): TGTGCCAGCACCCTGGCGGGACTAGCGGGAGCAGGAGAGACCCAGTACTTC.

This clone was seen a few times. J is TRBJ2-1 and V is TRBV4-1; D assignment may be TRBD1 or TRBD2 (5 bases each). This CDR3 has 15 amino acids. Germline V gene lookup returns CDR1 MGHRA and CDR2 YSYEKL. The V end lost 1 base, the J end lost 5 bases, and 12 bases lay between the germline ends. CDR3 sequence: CASSQGQRGHNEQFF. CDR3 sequence (DNA): TGCGCCAGCAGCCAAGGGCAGAGGGGTCACAATGAGCAGTTCTTC.